These 12 T cell receptor beta chains share one sample of origin, sequenced in a study of T cells after yellow fever vaccination. TCRdb re-analysed the 5' RACE reads in MiXCR, keeping a single row per CDR3 protein. The sample records about 300,000 distinct CDR3 sequences, under 9% being singletons. Here the sequenced sample was CD4+ T cells sorted from PBMCs, taken 5 days after the yellow fever booster vaccination. The receptors were gathered from a man aged 18 to 30 who received the YFV17D yellow fever vaccine.

This clonotype was observed a few times. The chain combines TRBV12-3 or TRBV12-4 with TRBJ2-1; D gene ambiguous. Trimming stripped 5 bases from V and 0 bases from J, with 11 bases between. CDR3 size: 15 residues. The CDR3 DNA reads as TGTGCCAGCAGTCCCCGGAAGAGCTCCTACAATGAGCAGTTCTTC. It is translated as CASSPRKSSYNEQFF.

This clonotype was found a few times. The chain couples TRBV6-1 to TRBJ2-4, with 10 bases matching TRBD1. CDR1 is MNHNS, CDR2 SASEGT, per germline. The trim removed 6 bases at V and 2 bases at J, leaving 4 bases unmatched. There are 15 residues in the CDR3. CDR3 nucleotides: TGTGCCAGCAGAGCGGACAGGGGGACCAAAAACATTCAGTACTTC. Protein product: CASRADRGTKNIQYF.

This clonotype was recorded many times. V usage is TRBV7-2 and J usage is TRBJ2-7; D may be TRBD2 (5 bases). Trimming cost V 2 bases and J 7 bases, with 12 bases left between them. Germline CDR1 and CDR2: SGHTA and FQGNSA. This CDR3 contains 13 residues. The DNA for the CDR3 is TGTGCCAGCAGCTTATCCGGGAACGGGGAGCAGTACGTC. Protein product: CASSLSGNGEQYV.

This clonotype occurred many times. This chain uses TRBV10-2 with TRBJ1-1; maybe TRBD1 (5 bases). V was shortened by 2 bases and J by 11 bases, with 9 bases between the two germline ends. CDR3 length: 11 residues. Germline CDR1 WSHSY, CDR2 SAAADI. The CDR3 here is CASSEQGGAFF. For the CDR3, the DNA is TGCGCCAGCAGTGAGCAGGGAGGGGCTTTCTTT.

The V gene is TRBV29-1, the J gene TRBJ1-1; 7 bases agree with TRBD1. CDR1 SQVTM and CDR2 ANQGSEA come from the germline V gene. V lost 3 bases and J lost 5; bases outside the gene matches: 3. CDR3 length: 12 amino acids. CDR3 nucleotide sequence: TGCAGCGTTGATCAGGGGGGGACTGAAGCTTTCTTT. Amino acids: CSVDQGGTEAFF.

The chain recombines TRBV3-1 with TRBJ2-5; no clear D. The CDR3 runs to 13 residues. Germline V gene data show CDR1 as LGHDT and CDR2 as YNNKEL (reference sequence). V was cut by 0 bases and J by 4 bases, with 6 bases left in between. The CDR3 reads CASSQEPPETQYF. CDR3 coding DNA: TGTGCCAGCAGCCAAGAGCCTCCAGAGACCCAGTACTTC.

In regard to this clonotype: A much larger clone differs by one base, so this may be a read error. This chain links TRBV5-1 with TRBJ2-5, with 7 bases lining up with TRBD1. Germline CDR1 and CDR2: SGHRS and YFSETQ. The CDR3 has 16 residues. Trimming cost V 0 bases and J 4 bases; bases outside gene matches: 9. CDR3 bases: TGCGCCAGCAGCTTGGGGGGAAAAGGGGGCGGAGAGACCCAGTACTTC. Protein product: CASSLGGKGGGETQYF.

This clonotype was picked up a small number of times. V is TRBV20-1 and J is TRBJ2-3; weak D call: TRBD2 (5 bases). CDR1 is DFQATT and CDR2 is SNEGSKA in the germline V gene (reference sequence). This CDR3 comprises 14 residues. Trimming cost V 4 bases and J 0 bases, with 11 bases left between them. The CDR3: CSAKLAPSTDTQYF. The CDR3 nucleotides read TGCAGTGCTAAGTTAGCGCCAAGCACAGATACGCAGTATTTT.

The V gene is TRBV9, the J gene TRBJ1-1; a weak D match, TRBD1 (5 bases). Trimming removed 3 bases from V and 1 base from J, with 13 bases in between. The CDR3 is 15 amino acids. CDR1 and CDR2 (germline): SGDLS, YYNGEE. The chain's CDR3 is CASSARDGRNTEAFF. In DNA, the CDR3 is TGTGCCAGCAGCGCAAGGGACGGAAGGAACACTGAAGCTTTCTTT.

This clonotype was observed a handful of times. In DNA, the CDR3 is TGTGCCAGCAGCTCCTACCGGGCCGGCCTTCTAGAGAACATTCAGTACTTC. Encoded protein: CASSSYRAGLLENIQYF. The gene calls are TRBV7-2 and TRBJ2-4; D gene ambiguous. V lost 4 bases to trimming and J lost 7 bases, with 23 bases between them. The CDR3 has 17 residues. Germline V gene sequence: CDR1 SGHTA, CDR2 FQGNSA. Filled out from reference TRBV7-2 and TRBJ2-4, the complete variable domain reads GAGVSQSPSNKVTEKGKDVELRCDPISGHTALYWYRQSLGQGLEFLIYFQGNSAPDKSGLPSDRFSAERTGGSVSTLTIQRTQQEDSAVYLCASSSYRAGLLENIQYFGAGTRLSVL.

Many counts were recorded for this clonotype. V is TRBV10-3 and J is TRBJ2-2; TRBD1 is a possible D gene (6 bases). The CDR3 is 14 residues long. Deletions cut 6 bases from V and 3 bases from J, with 11 bases between. Germline V gene sequence: CDR1 ENHRY, CDR2 SYGVKD. The CDR3 DNA is TGTGCCATCAGCAGGGGTCGGGACACCGGGGAGCTGTTTTTT. Translating gives CAISRGRDTGELFF.

This clonotype has only a few counts. The rearrangement uses TRBV19 and TRBJ1-5; D gene uncertain. Germline CDR1 and CDR2: LNHDA and SQIVND (reference sequence). The CDR3 contains 13 residues. Trimming pared 0 bases from V and 7 bases from J, leaving 7 bases between. CDR3 protein: CASSIDSRQPQHF. The DNA of the CDR3 is TGTGCCAGTAGTATAGACAGCCGGCAGCCCCAGCATTTT.